What follows are 17 T cell receptor beta chains derived from one specimen sequenced in a study of OX40 agonist ivuxolimab in advanced cancers. Some clones are missing from TCRdb's copy, which holds only in-frame ones; the method was immunoSEQ multiplex PCR. The table includes tens of thousands of clones, 90% detected once. The sample in question was CD4+ or CD8+ T cells sorted from blood, obtained in a trial of the OX40 agonist ivuxolimab. Receptors were obtained from an adult with an advanced solid tumor such as melanoma, head and neck, liver or kidney cancer.

The chain is built from TRBV19 and TRBJ1-2; the match to TRBD1 covers 7 bases. The CDR3 is 13 residues long. The V segment lost 3 bases and the J segment 7 bases; nucleotides outside the gene matches: 5. Per the germline V gene, CDR1 is LNHDA and CDR2 is SQIVND (reference sequence). The chain's CDR3 is CASSMTGRAGYTF. The CDR3 bases are TGTGCCAGTAGTATGACAGGGAGGGCTGGCTACACCTTC.

The V and J genes are TRBV9 and TRBJ1-1; D gene ambiguous. The CDR3 loop spans 13 amino acids. Germline CDR1 reads SGDLS; CDR2 reads YYNGEE. Deletions cut 0 bases from V and 3 bases from J, with 6 bases between. CDR3 protein: CASSVAWDTEAFF. CDR3 coding DNA: TGTGCCAGCAGCGTAGCGTGGGACACTGAAGCTTTCTTT.

V is TRBV5-1 and J is TRBJ2-3; perhaps TRBD1 as D (5 bases). In germline, CDR1 is SGHRS, CDR2 YFSETQ. The V gene lost 4 bases and the J gene lost 2 bases, with 11 bases spanning the gap. The length of the CDR3 is 14 residues. The CDR3, as DNA: TGCGCCAGCAGCCCGGCGACAGTCACAGATACGCAGTATTTT. Translating gives CASSPATVTDTQYF. Together with reference TRBV5-1 and TRBJ2-3, the CDR3 gives the full variable domain: KAGVTQTPRYLIKTRGQQVTLSCSPISGHRSVSWYQQTPGQGLQFLFEYFSETQRNKGNFPGRFSGRQFSNSRSEMNVSTLELGDSALYLCASSPATVTDTQYFGPGTRLTVL.

The chain carries TRBV5-1 and TRBJ2-2; TRBD1 matches 8 bases. This CDR3 has 15 residues. V dropped 4 bases and J dropped 1; count of bases not matched to a gene: 3. From germline, CDR1 is SGHRS and CDR2 YFSETQ. The CDR3: CASSPGTGNTGELFF. CDR3 coding DNA: TGCGCCAGCAGCCCTGGGACAGGGAACACCGGGGAGCTGTTTTTT.

The chain has TRBV6-5 and TRBJ1-2; D gene uncertain. Deletions cut 2 bases from V and 0 bases from J, with 10 bases between. This CDR3 has 15 amino acids. The germline gives CDR1 MNHEY, CDR2 SVGAGI. The CDR3, as DNA: TGTGCCAGCAGTTACGACCCAGCGTCTAACTATGGCTACACCTTC. As protein: CASSYDPASNYGYTF.

The CDR3 DNA is TGCGCCAGCAGCTCCATTCCACCGGGACAGGGACATAATGAGCAGTTCTTC. Translation gives CASSSIPPGQGHNEQFF. J is TRBJ2-1 and V is TRBV5-1; 9 bases map to TRBD1. The CDR3 covers 17 residues. The germline CDR1 and CDR2 sequences are SGHRS and YFSETQ. With 3 bases clipped from V and 7 bases from J, the junction kept 14 bases outside the gene matches.

The chain carries TRBV6-1 and TRBJ1-2, with D possibly being TRBD1 (5 bases). Deletions cut 5 bases from V and 8 bases from J, with 21 bases between. CDR1 MNHNS and CDR2 SASEGT come from the germline V gene. The CDR3 length is 15 residues. The CDR3 protein is CASSISGRVIGGYTF. DNA of the CDR3: TGTGCCAGCAGTATCTCGGGACGCGTAATAGGAGGCTACACCTTC.

The genes are TRBV18 and TRBJ1-6; 10 bases fit TRBD1. This CDR3 has 14 amino acids. The trim removed 3 bases at V and 8 bases at J, leaving 1 base unmatched. The germline V gene has CDR1 KGHSH and CDR2 LQKENI. The CDR3 DNA reads TGTGCCAGCTCACCTGGACAGGGGGATTCACCCCTCCACTTT. This sequence encodes CASSPGQGDSPLHF.

This sequence joins TRBV19 and TRBJ2-3; TRBD1 is a possible D gene (5 bases). The V gene lost 6 bases and the J gene lost 3 bases, with 13 bases spanning the gap. CDR3 length: 14 amino acids. Germline assignment: CDR1 LNHDA and CDR2 SQIVND (reference sequence). CDR3 bases: TGTGCCAGTAGCCATAACAGGAATACAGATACGCAGTATTTT. This sequence encodes CASSHNRNTDTQYF.

This chain joins TRBV27 and TRBJ2-7; D is tentatively TRBD1 or TRBD2 (5 bases each). The CDR3 is 13 residues long. The V end was cut by 7 bases, the J end by 3 bases, with 13 bases between. The V gene's germline CDR1 is MNHEY and CDR2 SMNVEV (reference sequence). CDR3 DNA: TGTGCCAGCACCGCACGAGGGGTCTACGAGCAGTACGTC. It encodes CASTARGVYEQYV.

The chain combines TRBV27 with TRBJ2-2, with 7 bases fitting TRBD1. Germline loops: CDR1 MNHEY, CDR2 SMNVEV (reference sequence). The CDR3 has 14 residues. The junction had 7 bases not matched to a gene; V was cut back by 4 bases and J by 8 bases. The CDR3 nucleotides read TGTGCCAGCAGTTCCCACAGGGGCCGGGGGGAGCTGTTTTTT. Protein: CASSSHRGRGELFF.

This clone was observed once. The chain joins TRBV5-1 to TRBJ2-3; TRBD2 aligns across 7 bases. Germline assignment: CDR1 SGHRS and CDR2 YFSETQ. The CDR3 length is 15 residues. The V gene end was trimmed by 0 bases and the J gene end by 6 bases; junction bases not matched to a gene: 7. The DNA of the CDR3 is TGCGCCAGCAGCTTGGGGGAGGGGTACGAGGATACGCAGTATTTT. Encoded protein: CASSLGEGYEDTQYF.

This chain connects TRBV19 to TRBJ2-2; a weak D match, TRBD2 (7 bases). The CDR3 totals 16 residues. V dropped 9 bases and J dropped 5 bases, with 22 bases sitting between them. The germline CDR1 and CDR2 sequences are LNHDA and SQIVND (reference sequence). CDR3 in DNA: TGTGCCAGCCAACAATTTCGGGGGGCCGGAACCGGGGAGCTGTTTTTT. Translating gives CASQQFRGAGTGELFF.

V is TRBV5-1 and J is TRBJ1-1; the D gene is possibly TRBD1 (5 bases). Per germline, CDR1 SGHRS and CDR2 YFSETQ. The V end was cut by 4 bases, the J end by 1 base, with 11 bases between. The CDR3 has 14 residues. The CDR3 protein is CASSAGTANTEAFF. The CDR3 nucleotides read TGCGCCAGCAGCGCGGGGACGGCGAACACTGAAGCTTTCTTT.

This clone was counted a few times. The chain joins TRBV7-3 to TRBJ1-6; D might be TRBD1 (6 bases). The CDR3 totals 14 residues. Germline V gives CDR1 SGHTA, CDR2 FQGTGA. The V gene lost 8 bases and the J gene lost 6 bases, with 14 bases spanning the gap. The CDR3 coding sequence is TGTGCCAGCGGCCCAACAGGGAGTAATTCACCCCTCCACTTT. It codes for CASGPTGSNSPLHF. Complete variable domain (other parts from reference TRBV7-3 and TRBJ1-6): GAGVSQTPSNKVTEKGKYVELRCDPISGHTALYWYRQSLGQGPEFLIYFQGTGAADDSGLPNDRFFAVRPEGSVSTLKIQRTERGDSAVYLCASGPTGSNSPLHFGNGTRLTVT.

This clone was seen once. In nucleotides, the CDR3 is TGTGCCATCAGAACCGATAAGCGGGGTCAATACAATGAGCAGTTCTTC. Amino acid sequence: CAIRTDKRGQYNEQFF. The chain is built from TRBV10-3 and TRBJ2-1; 7 nucleotides line up with TRBD2. The CDR3 length is 16 residues. Trimming cost V 6 bases and J 4 bases; bases outside gene matches: 12. CDR1 ENHRY and CDR2 SYGVKD come from the germline V gene.

The chain links TRBV7-2 to TRBJ1-4, with D perhaps matching TRBD1 (6 bases). The CDR3 is 14 residues long. The germline gives CDR1 SGHTA, CDR2 FQGNSA. V shed 1 base and J shed 10 bases, with 13 bases lying between them. CDR3 DNA: TGTGCCAGCAGCTTAGTGGCAGGGGCGGGAAAACTGTTTTTT. Translating gives CASSLVAGAGKLFF.